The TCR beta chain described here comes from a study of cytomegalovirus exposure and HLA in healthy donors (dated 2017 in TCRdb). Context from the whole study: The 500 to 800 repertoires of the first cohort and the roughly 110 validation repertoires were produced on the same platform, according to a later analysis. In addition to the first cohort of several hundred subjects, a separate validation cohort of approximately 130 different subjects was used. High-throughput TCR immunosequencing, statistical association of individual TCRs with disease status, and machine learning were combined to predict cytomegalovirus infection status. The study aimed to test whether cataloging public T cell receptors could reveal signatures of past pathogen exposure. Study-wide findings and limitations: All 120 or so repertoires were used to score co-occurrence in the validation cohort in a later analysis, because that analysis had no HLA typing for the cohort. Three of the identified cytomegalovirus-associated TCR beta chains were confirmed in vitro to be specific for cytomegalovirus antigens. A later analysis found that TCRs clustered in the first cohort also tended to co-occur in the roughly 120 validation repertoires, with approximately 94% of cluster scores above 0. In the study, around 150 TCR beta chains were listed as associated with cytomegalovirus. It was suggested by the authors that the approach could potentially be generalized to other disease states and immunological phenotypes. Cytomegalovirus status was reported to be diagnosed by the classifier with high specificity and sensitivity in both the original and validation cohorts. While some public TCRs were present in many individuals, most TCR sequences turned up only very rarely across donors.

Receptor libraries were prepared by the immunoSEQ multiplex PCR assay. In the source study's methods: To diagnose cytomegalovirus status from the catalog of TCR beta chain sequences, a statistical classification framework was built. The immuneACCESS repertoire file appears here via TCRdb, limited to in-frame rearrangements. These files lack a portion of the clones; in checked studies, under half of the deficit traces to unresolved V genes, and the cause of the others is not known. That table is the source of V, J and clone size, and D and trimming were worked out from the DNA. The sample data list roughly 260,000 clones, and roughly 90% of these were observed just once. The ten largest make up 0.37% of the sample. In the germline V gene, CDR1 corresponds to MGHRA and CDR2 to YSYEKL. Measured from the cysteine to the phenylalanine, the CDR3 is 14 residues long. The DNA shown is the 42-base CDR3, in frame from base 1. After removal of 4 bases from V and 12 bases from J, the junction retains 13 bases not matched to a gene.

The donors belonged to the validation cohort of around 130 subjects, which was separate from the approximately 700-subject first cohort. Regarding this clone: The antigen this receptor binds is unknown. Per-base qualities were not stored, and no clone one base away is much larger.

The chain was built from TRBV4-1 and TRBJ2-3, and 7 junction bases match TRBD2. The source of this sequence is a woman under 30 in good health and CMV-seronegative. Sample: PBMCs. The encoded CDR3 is CASSPTTTSAQQYF. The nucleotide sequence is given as TGCGCCAGCAGCCCGACCACAACTAGCGCCCAACAGTATTTT.